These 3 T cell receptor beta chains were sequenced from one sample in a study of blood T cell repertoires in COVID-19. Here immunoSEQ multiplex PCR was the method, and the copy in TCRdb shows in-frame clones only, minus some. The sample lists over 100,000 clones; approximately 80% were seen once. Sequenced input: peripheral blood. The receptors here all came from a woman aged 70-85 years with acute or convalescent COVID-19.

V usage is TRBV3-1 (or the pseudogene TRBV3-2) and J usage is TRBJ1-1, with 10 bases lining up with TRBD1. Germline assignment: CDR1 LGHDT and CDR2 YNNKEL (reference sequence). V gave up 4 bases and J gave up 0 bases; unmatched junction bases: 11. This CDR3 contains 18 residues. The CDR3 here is CASSRAGTGVEMNTEAFF. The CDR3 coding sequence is TGTGCCAGCAGCCGAGCCGGGACAGGGGTAGAGATGAACACTGAAGCTTTCTTT.

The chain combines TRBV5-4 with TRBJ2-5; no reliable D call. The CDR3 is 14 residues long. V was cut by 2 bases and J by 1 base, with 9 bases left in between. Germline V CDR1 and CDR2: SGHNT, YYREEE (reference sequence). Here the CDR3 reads CASSFYYVQETQYF. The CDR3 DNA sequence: TGTGCCAGCAGCTTCTATTATGTCCAAGAGACCCAGTACTTC.

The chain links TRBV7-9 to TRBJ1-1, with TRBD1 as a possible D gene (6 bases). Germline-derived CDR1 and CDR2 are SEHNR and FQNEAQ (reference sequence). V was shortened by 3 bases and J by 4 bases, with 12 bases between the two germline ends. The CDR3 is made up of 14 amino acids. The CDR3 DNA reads TGTGCCAGCAGCTTCAGGGGTGTGGGCACTGAAGCTTTCTTT. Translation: CASSFRGVGTEAFF.